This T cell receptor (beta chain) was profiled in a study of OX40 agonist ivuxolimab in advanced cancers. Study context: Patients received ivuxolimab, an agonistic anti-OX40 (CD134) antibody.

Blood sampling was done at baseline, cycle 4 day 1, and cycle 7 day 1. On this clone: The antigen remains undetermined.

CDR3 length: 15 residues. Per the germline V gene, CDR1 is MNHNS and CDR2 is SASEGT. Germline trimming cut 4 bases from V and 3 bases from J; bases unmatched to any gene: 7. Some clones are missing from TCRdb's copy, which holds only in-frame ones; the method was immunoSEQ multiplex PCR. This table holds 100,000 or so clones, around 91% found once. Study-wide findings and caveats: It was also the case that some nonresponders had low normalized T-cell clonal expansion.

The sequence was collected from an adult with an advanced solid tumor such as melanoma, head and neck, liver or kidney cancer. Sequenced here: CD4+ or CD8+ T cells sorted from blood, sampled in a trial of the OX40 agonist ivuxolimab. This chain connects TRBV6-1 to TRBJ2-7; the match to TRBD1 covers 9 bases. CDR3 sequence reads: CASSVRMTGGYEQYF. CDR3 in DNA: TGTGCCAGCAGTGTTCGAATGACAGGGGGCTACGAGCAGTACTTC.